This is a list of T cell receptor beta chains from one sample in a study of Graves' ophthalmopathy and Graves' hyperthyroidism. One entry per CDR3 protein, called by TCRdb with MiXCR from the multiplex PCR reads. This sample carries approximately 1.2 million distinct CDR3 sequences, 36% of them seen once, and the ten largest clones take 11%. Input material: peripheral blood or thyroid tissue (not recorded which). These receptors came from an adult man with Graves' hyperthyroidism. Each CDR3 is given with its conserved first and last residue. D genes are given only for firm matches. Clone size appears in some rows only: once, few, many, or a class for an expanded clone.

V gene,D gene,J gene,clone size,CDR3 DNA,CDR3 protein
TRBV4-1,-,TRBJ2-7,few,TGCGCCAGCAGCCAAGGGACTCGGGGCCGCTACGAGCAGTACTTC,CASSQGTRGRYEQYF
TRBV7-2,-,TRBJ1-5,many,TGTGCCAGCAGCTTAGTCGGGGTTAACCGAAATAGCAATCAGCCCCAGCATTTT,CASSLVGVNRNSNQPQHF
TRBV10-3,-,TRBJ2-7,-,TGTGCCAGCAGTCAGGGGACCCATAACAGGCAGTACTTC,CASSQGTHNRQYF
TRBV12-3/TRBV12-4,-,TRBJ2-7,few,TGTGCCAGCAGTTTAGGTTGGGGGGAGTTGTCCTACGAGCAGTACTTC,CASSLGWGELSYEQYF
TRBV10-3,-,TRBJ1-4,many,TGTGCCACCTGGGACGGCCGGAATGAAAAACTGTTTTTT,CATWDGRNEKLFF
TRBV6-5,-,TRBJ1-1,many,TGTGCCAGCAGTTACTCCGGCAGGGGGAACACTGAAGCTTTCTTT,CASSYSGRGNTEAFF
TRBV15,-,TRBJ1-1,-,TGTGCCGCCAGCAGCCCCGAGGCAGCCCGAGCTGAAGCTTTCTTT,CAASSPEAARAEAFF
TRBV20-1,-,TRBJ1-1,-,TGCAGTGCTAGAGTGCCGGGTATGGTTAACACTGAAGCTTTCTTT,CSARVPGMVNTEAFF
TRBV7-9,-,TRBJ1-1,-,TGTGCCAGCAGCGTGTGGAGGGGGGACACTGAAGCTTTCTTT,CASSVWRGDTEAFF
TRBV6-6,TRBD1,TRBJ2-2,-,TGTGCCAGCAGTTACGGGGACAGGCTCACCGGGGAGCTGTTTTTT,CASSYGDRLTGELFF